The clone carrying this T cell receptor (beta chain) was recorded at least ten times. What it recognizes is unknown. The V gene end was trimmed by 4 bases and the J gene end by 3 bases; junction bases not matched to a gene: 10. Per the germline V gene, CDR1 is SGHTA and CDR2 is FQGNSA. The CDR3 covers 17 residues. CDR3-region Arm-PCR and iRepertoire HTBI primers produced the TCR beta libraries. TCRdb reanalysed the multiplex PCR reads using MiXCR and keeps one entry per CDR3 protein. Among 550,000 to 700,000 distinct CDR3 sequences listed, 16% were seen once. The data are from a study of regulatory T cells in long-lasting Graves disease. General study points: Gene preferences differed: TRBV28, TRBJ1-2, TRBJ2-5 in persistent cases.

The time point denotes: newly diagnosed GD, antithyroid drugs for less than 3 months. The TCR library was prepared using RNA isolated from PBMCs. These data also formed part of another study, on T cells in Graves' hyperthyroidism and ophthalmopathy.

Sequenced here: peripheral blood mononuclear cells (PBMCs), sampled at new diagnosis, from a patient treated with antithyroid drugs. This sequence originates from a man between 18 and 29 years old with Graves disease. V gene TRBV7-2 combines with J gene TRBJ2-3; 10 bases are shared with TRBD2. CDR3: CASSWLSGRARTDTQYF. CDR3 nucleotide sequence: TGTGCCAGCAGCTGGCTAAGCGGGAGGGCCCGGACAGATACGCAGTATTTT.